The TCR beta chain under discussion was sequenced for a study of naive and memory T cell subsets. Two oligonucleotides, mixed equimolar, formed the beta constant-region primer covering TRBC1 and TRBC2. The ligated cDNA underwent four PCR rounds using SP2 and nested alpha and beta constant-region primers. TCRdb called the UMI-ligation and nested PCR reads again in MiXCR, with one record for every CDR3 protein. The repertoire consists of tens of thousands of distinct CDR3 sequences, with roughly 9.2% occurring once and the leading ten covering 1.2%. V was cut by 5 bases and J by 0 bases, with 6 bases left in between. This CDR3 spans 13 amino acids. Germline V gene lookup returns CDR1 SGHRS and CDR2 YFSETQ. CD4+ T cell IFNgamma after overnight CMV lysate exposure gave donor CMV status. Cells stained for CD3, CD4, CD8, CD45RA, CD27 and viability were sorted into four CD45RA/CD27 subsets.

This TCR was recovered from a human donor in good health. The sample taken for sequencing was naive CD8+ T cells from blood. The V call is TRBV5-1, the J call TRBJ2-1; no definite D call. CDR3 sequence reads: CASRAVSYNEQFF. The CDR3 region has the DNA TGCGCCAGCAGGGCCGTCTCCTACAATGAGCAGTTCTTC.